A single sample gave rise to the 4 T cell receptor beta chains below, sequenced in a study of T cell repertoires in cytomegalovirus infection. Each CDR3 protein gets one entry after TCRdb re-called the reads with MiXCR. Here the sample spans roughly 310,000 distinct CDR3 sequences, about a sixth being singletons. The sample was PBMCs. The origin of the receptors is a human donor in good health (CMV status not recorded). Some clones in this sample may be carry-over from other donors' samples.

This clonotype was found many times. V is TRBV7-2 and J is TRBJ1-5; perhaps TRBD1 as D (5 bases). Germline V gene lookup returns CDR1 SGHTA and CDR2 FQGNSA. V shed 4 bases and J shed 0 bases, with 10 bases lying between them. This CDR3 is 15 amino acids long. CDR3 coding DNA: TGTGCCAGCAGCTGGGGACGGTATAGCAATCAGCCCCAGCATTTT. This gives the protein CASSWGRYSNQPQHF. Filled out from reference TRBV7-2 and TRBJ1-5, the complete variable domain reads GAGVSQSPSNKVTEKGKDVELRCDPISGHTALYWYRQSLGQGLEFLIYFQGNSAPDKSGLPSDRFSAERTGGSVSTLTIQRTQQEDSAVYLCASSWGRYSNQPQHFGDGTRLSIL.

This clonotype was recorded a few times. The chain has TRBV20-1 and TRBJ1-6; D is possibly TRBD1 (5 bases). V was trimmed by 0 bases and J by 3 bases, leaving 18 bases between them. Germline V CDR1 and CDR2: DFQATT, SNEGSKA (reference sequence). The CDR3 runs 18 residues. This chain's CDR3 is CSARDLWGKDVYNSPLHF. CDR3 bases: TGCAGTGCTAGAGATCTATGGGGGAAAGATGTCTATAATTCACCCCTCCACTTT.

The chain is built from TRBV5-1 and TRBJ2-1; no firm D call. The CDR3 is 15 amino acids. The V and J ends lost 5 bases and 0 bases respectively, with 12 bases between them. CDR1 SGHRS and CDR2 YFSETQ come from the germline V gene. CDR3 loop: CASRGFDSSYNEQFF. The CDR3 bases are TGCGCCAGCAGAGGCTTTGATAGCTCCTACAATGAGCAGTTCTTC.

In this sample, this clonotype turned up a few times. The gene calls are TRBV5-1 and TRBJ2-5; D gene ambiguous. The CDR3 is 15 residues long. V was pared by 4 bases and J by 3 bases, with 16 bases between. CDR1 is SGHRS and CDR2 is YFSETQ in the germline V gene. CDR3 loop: CASSKIPFNEETQYF. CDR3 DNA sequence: TGCGCCAGCAGCAAGATACCGTTTAACGAAGAGACCCAGTACTTC.